This T cell receptor beta chain was observed in a study of blood T cell repertoires in COVID-19. Looking at the study overall: The United States, Italy and Spain provided the acute and convalescent COVID-19 samples. Sources were T cells, B-cell-depleted T cells, or PBMCs; the material itself was cDNA or gDNA.

How the authors handled the data: Amplification from reference gene primers served as the basis for estimated nucleated cell counts. Profiled with immunoSEQ multiplex PCR; TCRdb holds only in-frame clones, not every one. V and J calls and clone size are as listed in that table; D and trimming were resolved from the DNA. The repertoire has 150,000 to 200,000 clones, approximately 80% of them found once; the top ten carry about a tenth. V lost 7 bases to trimming and J lost 0 bases, with 13 bases between them. Germline V gene data show CDR1 as LNHDA and CDR2 as SQIVND (reference sequence). This CDR3 region has 15 residues.

The sample was peripheral blood. The chain is built from TRBV19 and TRBJ1-5, with D possibly being TRBD1 (6 bases). This TCR was sampled from a human donor in a cohort sampled during active COVID-19. CDR3 residues: CASKWGLGSNQPQHF. CDR3 nucleotides: TGTGCCAGTAAGTGGGGGCTGGGTAGCAATCAGCCCCAGCATTTT.